Listed here are 8 T cell receptor beta chains from one sample, sequenced in a study of identical twins. In TCRdb, the 5' RACE reads were re-called with MiXCR into one record per CDR3 protein. The sample has more than 1.5 million distinct CDR3 sequences, more than 30% seen once. Sequencing input: cord blood. Receptors were obtained from a newborn girl in good health.

Of note for this clonotype: The junction departs from the called germline gene at one end, perhaps through a read error. CDR3 protein: CASRESGTFTDTQYF. CDR3 in DNA: TGCGCCAGCCGTGAAAGCGGGACTTTCACAGATACGCAGTATTTT. The chain couples TRBV10-2 to TRBJ2-3; 7 positions agree with TRBD2. Germline V gene lookup returns CDR1 WSHSY and CDR2 SAAADI. There are 15 residues in the CDR3.

The rearrangement uses TRBV24-1 and TRBJ2-3; TRBD2 matches 8 bases. Trimming cost V 3 bases and J 6 bases; bases outside gene matches: 10. The CDR3 is 16 amino acids. Germline V gene lookup returns CDR1 KGHDR and CDR2 SFDVKD. Here the CDR3 DNA reads TGTGCCACCAGTGATGGGCGGACGGGGGGGCCGGATACGCAGTATTTT. This translates into CATSDGRTGGPDTQYF.

This clonotype was detected only a few times. V and J are TRBV7-6 and TRBJ2-7; TRBD2 matches at 8 bases. V lost 5 bases, J lost 0 bases, and 9 bases stayed unmatched. This CDR3 comprises 16 residues. Germline V gives CDR1 SGHVS, CDR2 FNYEAQ. The chain's CDR3 is CASSRLAGRSSYEQYF. CDR3 nucleotide sequence: TGTGCCAGCAGCCGATTAGCGGGGCGAAGCTCCTACGAGCAGTACTTC.

The J gene is TRBJ2-1, the V gene TRBV7-9, with 12 bases identical to TRBD2. V lost 5 bases, J lost 10 bases, and 6 bases stayed unmatched. The germline gives CDR1 SEHNR, CDR2 FQNEAQ (reference sequence). The CDR3 has 14 amino acids. The DNA of the CDR3 is TGTGCCAGCAGCCGGACTAGCGGGGCCTACGAGCAGTTCTTC. Its protein product is CASSRTSGAYEQFF.

The chain links TRBV25-1 to TRBJ2-7; 10 bases align to TRBD2. This CDR3 contains 15 residues. Germline CDR1 reads MGHDK; CDR2 reads SYGVNS. The V and J ends lost 1 base and 6 bases, in that order; junction bases with no gene match: 6. The CDR3 spells CASSESPSGSGEQYF. The CDR3, as DNA: TGTGCCAGCAGTGAATCCCCTAGCGGGAGCGGCGAGCAGTACTTC.

This clonotype was observed at least ten times. V is TRBV6-2 or TRBV6-3 and J is TRBJ2-7; no definite D call. V was clipped by 2 bases and J by 2 bases, with 7 bases between them. The CDR3 contains 13 residues. Germline CDR1 is MNHEY and CDR2 is SVGEGT. In nucleotides, the CDR3 is TGTGCCAGCAGTTACGGGTTCGCCTACGAGCAGTACTTC. This gives the protein CASSYGFAYEQYF.

The chain combines TRBV4-2 with TRBJ1-4; 7 bases agree with TRBD1. CDR3 length: 17 amino acids. CDR1 and CDR2 from the germline V gene are LGHNA and YNFKEQ. V gave up 0 bases and J gave up 8 bases; unmatched junction bases: 12. CDR3 DNA sequence: TGTGCCAGCAGCCAAGAGGCCAGGGGGGGCTTGGGCGAAAAACTGTTTTTT. Translated: CASSQEARGGLGEKLFF.

CDR3 region: CATSREVGGAADTQYF. CDR3 in DNA: TGTGCCACCAGCAGAGAAGTGGGCGGGGCGGCAGATACGCAGTATTTT. The chain has TRBV15 and TRBJ2-3; a possible D gene is TRBD2 (6 bases). CDR1 is LNHNV, CDR2 YYDKDF, per germline (reference sequence). CDR3 size: 16 residues. Trimming removed 0 bases at V and 4 bases at J, with 14 bases between.